The 12 T cell receptor beta chains below all came from one sample that was sequenced in a study of PD-1 blockade in classical Hodgkin lymphoma. This table comes from immunoSEQ multiplex PCR, and its TCRdb copy is limited to in-frame clones, with some not included. The repertoire consists of 40,000 to 50,000 clones, with roughly 73% occurring once and the leading ten covering roughly 12%. No patient escaped relapse after autologous stem cell transplantation, and brentuximab vedotin exposure varied. The material was peripheral blood mononuclear cells (PBMCs), obtained at baseline. The receptors were gathered from a human donor with classical Hodgkin lymphoma.

The rearrangement joins TRBV5-1 to TRBJ2-3; maybe TRBD2 (5 bases). Germline loops: CDR1 SGHRS, CDR2 YFSETQ. The germline V and J ends were trimmed by 4 bases and 6 bases, with 18 bases remaining between them. This CDR3 has 15 residues. The CDR3 loop reads CASSPSGSSGDTQYF. The CDR3 DNA reads TGCGCCAGCAGCCCCTCCGGGTCCTCGGGGGATACGCAGTATTTT.

V is TRBV4-3 and J is TRBJ2-7; TRBD2 matches at 9 bases. Unmatched junction bases numbered 11, after V lost 3 bases and J lost 2 bases. The germline V gene encodes CDR1 LGHNA and CDR2 YSLEER. CDR3 size: 17 residues. The CDR3: CASSHVVGAGGPYEQYF. The CDR3, as DNA: TGCGCCAGCAGCCACGTCGTAGGCGCGGGGGGGCCCTACGAGCAGTACTTC.

V gene TRBV7-3 combines with J gene TRBJ2-7, with D perhaps TRBD1 (5 bases). Germline V gives CDR1 SGHTA, CDR2 FQGTGA. Trimming left V 2 bases short and J 2 bases short, with 7 bases between. This CDR3 contains 13 residues. The CDR3 here is CASSLAGPYEQYF. CDR3 nucleotide sequence: TGTGCCAGCAGCTTAGCAGGGCCCTACGAGCAGTACTTC.

The V and J genes are TRBV7-9 and TRBJ1-2; possible D gene TRBD1, 6 bases. The germline V gene encodes CDR1 SEHNR and CDR2 FQNEAQ (reference sequence). V lost 5 bases to trimming and J lost 3 bases, with 16 bases between them. The CDR3 has 15 amino acids. The CDR3 is CASSPNGGSHYGYTF. CDR3 nucleotides: TGTGCCAGCAGCCCTAACGGGGGCAGCCACTATGGCTACACCTTC.

The gene calls are TRBV4-1 and TRBJ2-1; 16 bases map to TRBD2. Trimming cost V 4 bases and J 0 bases; bases outside gene matches: 9. Looked up from germline, CDR1 is MGHRA and CDR2 is YSYEKL. This CDR3 has 20 amino acids. CDR3 amino acids: CASSLSGTSGGATSYNEQFF. DNA for the CDR3: TGCGCCAGCAGCCTTTCGGGGACTAGCGGGGGGGCTACCTCCTACAATGAGCAGTTCTTC.

In its sample, this clone was seen once. The J gene is TRBJ2-2, the V gene TRBV5-1, with D possibly being TRBD1 or TRBD2 (5 bases each). Germline CDR1 reads SGHRS; CDR2 reads YFSETQ. The V end was cut by 7 bases, the J end by 6 bases, with 22 bases between. This CDR3 has 16 amino acids. The chain's CDR3 is CASHSSAADISGELFF. CDR3 sequence (DNA): TGCGCCAGCCACTCTTCGGCAGCGGACATCTCCGGGGAGCTGTTTTTT.

The chain has TRBV7-3 and TRBJ2-2; TRBD1 agrees at 10 bases. The germline gives CDR1 SGHTA, CDR2 FQGTGA. J lost 6 bases, V lost 4 bases, and 5 bases had no gene match. CDR3 length equals 15 residues. CDR3 in DNA: TGTGCCAGCAGCTCACGGACAGGGGGGCCCGGGGAGCTGTTTTTT. This encodes CASSSRTGGPGELFF. The full variable domain, completed using reference TRBV7-3 and TRBJ2-2, is GAGVSQTPSNKVTEKGKYVELRCDPISGHTALYWYRQSLGQGPEFLIYFQGTGAADDSGLPNDRFFAVRPEGSVSTLKIQRTERGDSAVYLCASSSRTGGPGELFFGEGSRLTVL.

Concerning this clone itself: This may be a read error: a much more frequent sequence differs by one nucleotide. The CDR3 here is CASIGLNTETFF. The CDR3 coding sequence is TGTGCCAGCATAGGCCTGAACACTGAAACTTTCTTT. The chain joins TRBV27 to TRBJ1-1; D unclear. The germline V gene has CDR1 MNHEY and CDR2 SMNVEV (reference sequence). This CDR3 is 12 amino acids long.

This chain connects TRBV6-1 to TRBJ1-5; 8 bases map to TRBD1. Germline trimming cut 6 bases from V and 4 bases from J; bases unmatched to any gene: 8. This CDR3 has 15 amino acids. Germline-derived CDR1 and CDR2 are MNHNS and SASEGT. The DNA for the CDR3 is TGTGCCAGCAGCCCGACAGGGGTAGGGAATCAGCCCCAGCATTTT. Its translation: CASSPTGVGNQPQHF.

V gene TRBV11-2 combines with J gene TRBJ1-5; no firm D call. Germline-derived CDR1 and CDR2 are SGHAT and FQNNGV. This CDR3 region has 14 residues. The V gene lost 5 bases and the J gene lost 6 bases, with 14 bases spanning the gap. The chain's CDR3 is CASSHDPGGQPQHF. The CDR3 region has the DNA TGTGCCAGCAGCCACGACCCCGGCGGTCAGCCCCAGCATTTT.

This chain joins TRBV7-6 and TRBJ2-7, with 8 positions matching TRBD1. CDR3 length equals 15 residues. Germline CDR1 reads SGHVS; CDR2 reads FNYEAQ. With V trimmed by 5 bases and J by 3 bases, 9 bases remained unmatched. The CDR3 region is CASSPRDRINYEQYF. CDR3 DNA sequence: TGTGCCAGCAGCCCCCGGGACAGGATCAACTACGAGCAGTACTTC.

This chain connects TRBV11-2 to TRBJ2-7, with TRBD1 matching 7 bases. The CDR3 sequence is 15 residues long. V lost 2 bases to trimming and J lost 0 bases; unmatched junction nucleotides: 4. Per germline, CDR1 SGHAT and CDR2 FQNNGV. CDR3 residues: CASSLRTGGSYEQYF. CDR3 in DNA: TGTGCCAGCAGCTTAAGGACAGGAGGCTCCTACGAGCAGTACTTC.